These 18 T cell receptor beta chains were sequenced from one sample in a study of T cell clonotyping in hematopoietic cell transplantation. TCRdb's table, derived via immunoSEQ multiplex PCR, lists solely in-frame clones and lacks some. The data show under 30,000 clones, roughly 90% seen once. The input for sequencing was PBMCs, taken 100 days after allogeneic stem cell transplant. Every receptor here comes from a female patient aged 45-60 years who had an allogeneic stem cell transplant from a related donor, so the T cells may come from the graft donor. Some clones in this sample may be carry-over from other donors' samples.

This rearrangement joins TRBV14 to TRBJ1-2; D ambiguous. The germline V and J ends were trimmed by 1 base and 0 bases, with 6 bases remaining between them. Germline V gene lookup returns CDR1 SGHDN and CDR2 FVKESK. This CDR3 is 14 amino acids long. CDR3 residues: CASSQGDPNYGYTF. CDR3 sequence (DNA): TGTGCCAGCAGCCAAGGAGACCCTAACTATGGCTACACCTTC.

The V call is TRBV9, the J call TRBJ1-1; 7 positions agree with TRBD1. Germline V lookup: CDR1 SGDLS, CDR2 YYNGEE. J gave up 0 bases and V 3 bases, and 14 bases lay outside the gene matches. The CDR3 loop spans 18 amino acids. Here the CDR3 reads CASSARGTASNMNTEAFF. DNA for the CDR3: TGTGCCAGCAGCGCCCGAGGGACAGCTAGCAATATGAACACTGAAGCTTTCTTT.

The chain couples TRBV5-6 to TRBJ2-3, with TRBD2 matching over 7 bases. CDR3 length: 16 amino acids. V trimming: 4 bases; J trimming: 3 bases; junction bases outside the gene matches: 11. Germline loops: CDR1 SGHDT, CDR2 YYEEEE. This chain's CDR3 is CASSTGTTLLTDTQYF. CDR3 nucleotide sequence: TGTGCCAGCAGCACCGGGACTACTCTACTAACAGATACGCAGTATTTT.

The chain combines TRBV19 with TRBJ1-2; no definite D call. The CDR3 is 14 residues long. The germline V and J ends were trimmed by 7 bases and 4 bases, with 16 bases remaining between them. Germline-derived CDR1 and CDR2 are LNHDA and SQIVND (reference sequence). The CDR3, as DNA: TGTGCCAGTACCCGGCAGAGAGACCTCTATGGCTACACCTTC. Its translation is CASTRQRDLYGYTF.

This clone has just a few counts. The gene calls are TRBV19 and TRBJ1-3; D gene ambiguous. The V gene lost 3 bases and the J gene lost 2 bases, with 11 bases spanning the gap. CDR1 and CDR2 (germline): LNHDA, SQIVND (reference sequence). This CDR3 region has 15 residues. For the CDR3, the DNA is TGTGCCAGTAGTATCAATCACACCCCTGGAAACACCATATATTTT. It codes for CASSINHTPGNTIYF.

This sequence joins TRBV5-1 and TRBJ2-1; TRBD2 aligns across 8 bases. This CDR3 comprises 16 residues. V gave up 4 bases and J gave up 0 bases; unmatched junction bases: 6. From germline, CDR1 is SGHRS and CDR2 YFSETQ. The CDR3 DNA sequence: TGCGCCAGCAGCATAGCCGGGACTAGCTCCTACAATGAGCAGTTCTTC. As protein: CASSIAGTSSYNEQFF.

The chain employs TRBV19 and TRBJ2-7; D is undetermined. Germline CDR1 reads LNHDA; CDR2 reads SQIVND (reference sequence). The CDR3 is 11 residues long. The V gene lost 10 bases and the J gene lost 7 bases, with 14 bases spanning the gap. The CDR3 DNA follows: TGTGCCACAGCGACCCCCGAGGAGCAGTACTTC. Translated, it gives CATATPEEQYF.

This chain joins TRBV27 and TRBJ1-5; D may be TRBD1 (5 bases). The length of the CDR3 is 14 residues. CDR1 is MNHEY, CDR2 SMNVEV, per germline (reference sequence). Trimming took off 3 bases at V and 7 bases at J, with 13 bases between the two ends. For the CDR3, the DNA is TGTGCCAGCAGTTTTCTGGGGGGATCGCAGCCCCAGCATTTT. This gives the protein CASSFLGGSQPQHF.

The CDR3 DNA reads as TGTGCCAGCAGCACCCGAGATAGCAATCAGCCCCAGCATTTT. This encodes CASSTRDSNQPQHF. J is TRBJ1-5 and V is TRBV9; D is undetermined. From germline, CDR1 is SGDLS and CDR2 YYNGEE. V lost 4 bases, J lost 0 bases, and 8 bases lay in between. The CDR3 length is 14 residues.

This sequence joins TRBV9 and TRBJ1-6; D gene unclear. The CDR3 runs to 13 residues. Trimming took off 3 bases at V and 7 bases at J, with 8 bases between the two ends. CDR1 and CDR2 (germline): SGDLS, YYNGEE. The DNA for the CDR3 is TGTGCCAGCAGCGCCCTCCCAAATTCACCCCTCCACTTT. Translation: CASSALPNSPLHF.

This chain links TRBV5-6 with TRBJ1-2, with D perhaps TRBD1 (6 bases). This CDR3 region has 13 residues. From germline, CDR1 is SGHDT and CDR2 YYEEEE. V was pared by 5 bases and J by 4 bases, with 12 bases between. The CDR3 sequence: CASSRQDLYGYTF. DNA for the CDR3: TGTGCCAGCAGTCGACAGGACCTCTATGGCTACACCTTC.

The genes are TRBV5-6 and TRBJ1-2, with TRBD1 identical over 9 bases. CDR3 length equals 15 residues. The V gene's germline CDR1 is SGHDT and CDR2 YYEEEE. V was clipped by 0 bases and J by 8 bases; unmatched bases: 8. In nucleotides, the CDR3 is TGTGCCAGCAGCTTGGCCGGGACAGGGCTTAGGGGCTACACCTTC. It encodes CASSLAGTGLRGYTF. Using reference TRBV5-6 and TRBJ1-2 for the parts outside the CDR3, the full variable domain is DAGVTQSPTHLIKTRGQQVTLRCSPKSGHDTVSWYQQALGQGPQFIFQYYEEEERQRGNFPDRFSGHQFPNYSSELNVNALLLGDSALYLCASSLAGTGLRGYTFGSGTRLTVV.

The chain uses TRBV11-2 and TRBJ2-1, with TRBD2 matching 15 bases. The CDR3 has 17 residues. Germline lookup yields CDR1 SGHAT and CDR2 FQNNGV. The J segment lost 9 bases and the V segment lost 1 base, leaving 7 bases of the junction unmatched. CDR3 DNA sequence: TGTGCCAGCAGCTTAGCCGGACTAGCGGGGGGGCGAACTGAGCAGTTCTTC. The encoded protein is CASSLAGLAGGRTEQFF.

V gene TRBV7-2 combines with J gene TRBJ1-1; TRBD1 matches 7 bases. The ends lost 4 bases at V and 6 bases at J; junction bases unmatched: 8. The germline gives CDR1 SGHTA, CDR2 FQGNSA. This CDR3 spans 14 amino acids. In nucleotides, the CDR3 is TGTGCCAGCAGCTCACTGACAGGGCTCGCTGAAGCTTTCTTT. It yields the protein CASSSLTGLAEAFF. Combining the CDR3 with reference TRBV7-2 and TRBJ1-1 gives the whole variable domain GAGVSQSPSNKVTEKGKDVELRCDPISGHTALYWYRQSLGQGLEFLIYFQGNSAPDKSGLPSDRFSAERTGGSVSTLTIQRTQQEDSAVYLCASSSLTGLAEAFFGQGTRLTVV.

The chain links TRBV20-1 to TRBJ1-2; D is undetermined. The CDR3 loop spans 8 amino acids. Germline-derived CDR1 and CDR2 are DFQATT and SNEGSKA (reference sequence). V was clipped by 6 bases and J by 7 bases, with 3 bases between them. In nucleotides, the CDR3 is TGCAGTGCACCTGGCTACACCTTC. Translation gives CSAPGYTF.

This clone was seen only once. CDR3 bases: TGTGCCAGCAGCTTAGGAACGGGGGAGCTGTTTTTT. It codes for CASSLGTGELFF. The chain recombines TRBV11-2 with TRBJ2-2; no clear D. Germline CDR1 and CDR2: SGHAT and FQNNGV. Trimming pared 1 base from V and 8 bases from J, leaving 5 bases between. The CDR3 has 12 amino acids.

The chain joins TRBV20-1 to TRBJ1-2, with 7 bases that match TRBD1. Germline V gene data show CDR1 as DFQATT and CDR2 as SNEGSKA (reference sequence). The CDR3 covers 10 residues. V dropped 8 bases and J dropped 9; count of bases not matched to a gene: 6. CDR3 DNA sequence: TGCAGTTCGGGACAGCCTCGCTACACCTTC. Protein: CSSGQPRYTF.

This chain links TRBV7-2 with TRBJ1-4, with D hard to call. The V end lost 1 base, the J end lost 7 bases, and 7 bases lay between the germline ends. Germline CDR1 SGHTA, CDR2 FQGNSA. The CDR3 length is 13 residues. The CDR3 loop is CASSLGGSEKLFF. DNA for the CDR3: TGTGCCAGCAGCTTAGGAGGTAGTGAAAAACTGTTTTTT.